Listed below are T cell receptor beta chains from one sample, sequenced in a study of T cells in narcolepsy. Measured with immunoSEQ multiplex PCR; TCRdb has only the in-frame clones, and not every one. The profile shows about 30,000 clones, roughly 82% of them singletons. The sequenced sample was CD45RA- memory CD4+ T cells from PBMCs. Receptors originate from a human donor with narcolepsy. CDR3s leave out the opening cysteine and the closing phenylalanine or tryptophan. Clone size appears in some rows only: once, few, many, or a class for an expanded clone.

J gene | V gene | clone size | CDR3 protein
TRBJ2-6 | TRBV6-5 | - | ASSRNRAGANVLT
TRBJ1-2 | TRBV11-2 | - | ASSHPGALGGYT
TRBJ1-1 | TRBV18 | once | ASSPGLNTEAF
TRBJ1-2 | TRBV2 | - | ASQGRQGRDYGYT
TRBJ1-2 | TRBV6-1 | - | ASSDPGRILYGYT
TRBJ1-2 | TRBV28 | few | ATRLGRVGSYT
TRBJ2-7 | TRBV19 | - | ASSRTQSYEQY
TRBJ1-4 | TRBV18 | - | ASSRDNLPATNEKLF
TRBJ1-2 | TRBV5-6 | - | ASSLKGSNYGYT
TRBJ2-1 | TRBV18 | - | ASSLGGGSYNEQF
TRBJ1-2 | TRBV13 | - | ASSSPIRQGSNYGYT
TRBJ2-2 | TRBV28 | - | ASSFLNTGELF
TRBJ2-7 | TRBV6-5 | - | ASSSQFLGEQY
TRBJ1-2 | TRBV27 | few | ASSFEGNYGYT
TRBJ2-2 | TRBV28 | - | ASTSTGELF
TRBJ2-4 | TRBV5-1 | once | ASSEELAKNIQY
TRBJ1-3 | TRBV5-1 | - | ASSVGLQTHSGNTIY
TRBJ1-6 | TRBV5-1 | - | ASRGQGNSPLH
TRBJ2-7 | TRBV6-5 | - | ASSGAGSYEQY
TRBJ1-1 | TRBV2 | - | ASTPYLGAAF
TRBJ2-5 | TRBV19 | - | ASSIGDKEETQY
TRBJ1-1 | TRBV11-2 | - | ASSVDRENTEAF
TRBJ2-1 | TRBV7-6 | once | ASSFTNEQF
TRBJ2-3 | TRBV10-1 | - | ASSETRRGQADTQY
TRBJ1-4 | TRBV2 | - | ASSVDRGNEKLF
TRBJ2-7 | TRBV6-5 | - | ASSYGNGQGPYEQY
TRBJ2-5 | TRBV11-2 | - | ASSLKETQY
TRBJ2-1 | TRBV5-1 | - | ASSFGGGVTVDEQF
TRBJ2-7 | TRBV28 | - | ASRLRDTSYEQY
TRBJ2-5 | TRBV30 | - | AWKRGRAWETQY
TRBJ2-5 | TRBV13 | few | ASSGVPSIAGTGETQY
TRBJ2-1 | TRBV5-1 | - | ASSSQGDEQF
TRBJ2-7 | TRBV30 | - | AWRTGNNEQY
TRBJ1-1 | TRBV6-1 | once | ASTSPGLNTEAF
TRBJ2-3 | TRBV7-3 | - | ASSLIPRTDTQY
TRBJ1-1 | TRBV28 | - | ASSLSYTEAF
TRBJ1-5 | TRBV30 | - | AWRHQGASNQPQH
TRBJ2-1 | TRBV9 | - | ASSGLAGVNEQF
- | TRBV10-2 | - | ASSVGDHEQY
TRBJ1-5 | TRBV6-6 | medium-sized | ASSLGQGGDQPQH
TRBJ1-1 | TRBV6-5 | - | ASRERGGWEAEAF
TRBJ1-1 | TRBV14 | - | ASSPGTGLVRTEAF
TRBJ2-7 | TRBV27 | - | ASSSDTDGTSISEQY
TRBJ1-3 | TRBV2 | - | ASRISGNTIY
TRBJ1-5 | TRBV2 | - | ASRRDRAGNQPQH
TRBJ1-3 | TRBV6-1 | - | ASSEALLRSGNTIY
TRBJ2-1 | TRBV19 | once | ASSIVVPTGGSEQF
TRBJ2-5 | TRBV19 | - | ASSRPGQGALETQY
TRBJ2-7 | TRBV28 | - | ASSLVKTGVEQY
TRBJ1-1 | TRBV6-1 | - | ASRGQGAENTEAF
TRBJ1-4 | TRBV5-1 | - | ASSLSPWVATSPSNEKLF